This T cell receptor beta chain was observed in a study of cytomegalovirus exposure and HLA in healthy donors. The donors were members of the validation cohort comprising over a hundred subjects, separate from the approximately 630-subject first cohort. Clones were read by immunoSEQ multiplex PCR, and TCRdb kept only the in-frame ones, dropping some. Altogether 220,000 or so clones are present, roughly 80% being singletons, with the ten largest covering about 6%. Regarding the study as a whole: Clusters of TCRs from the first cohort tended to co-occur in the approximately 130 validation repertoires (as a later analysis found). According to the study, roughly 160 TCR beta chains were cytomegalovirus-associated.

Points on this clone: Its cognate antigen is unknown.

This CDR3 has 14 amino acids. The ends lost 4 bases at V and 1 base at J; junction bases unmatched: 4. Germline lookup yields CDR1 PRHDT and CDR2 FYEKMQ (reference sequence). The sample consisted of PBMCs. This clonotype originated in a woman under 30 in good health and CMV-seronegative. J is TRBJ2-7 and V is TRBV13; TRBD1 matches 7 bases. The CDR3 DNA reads TGTGCCAGCAGCTCCGGGACAGCATCCTACGAGCAGTACTTC. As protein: CASSSGTASYEQYF.